This T cell receptor (beta chain) is drawn from a study of blood T cell repertoires in COVID-19. Study-level information: The United States, Italy and Spain supplied acute and convalescent COVID-19 samples. T cells, B-cell-depleted T cells, or PBMCs supplied cDNA or gDNA.

Participant-given clinical history determined each cohort assignment. This clone has a single count. Sequencing used immunoSEQ multiplex PCR; TCRdb keeps in-frame clones, though not all of them. The sample yields over 200,000 clones, under 85% seen once. Germline CDR1 is ENHRY and CDR2 is SYGVKD. V lost 2 bases to trimming and J lost 5 bases, with 12 bases between them. The CDR3 consists of 14 residues. The chain combines TRBV10-3 with TRBJ1-2, with no clear D. The sequence derives from a man in his sixties who had recovered from COVID-19. Sequencing was carried out using PBMCs or T cells enriched from blood (not recorded which). The CDR3 reads CAISETTTVYGYTF. DNA for the CDR3: TGTGCCATCAGTGAGACGACAACCGTTTATGGCTACACCTTC.